Each of the 17 T cell receptor beta chains below was sequenced from the same sample in a study of neurological immune-mediated disorders. TCRdb called the 5' RACE reads again in MiXCR, with one record for every CDR3 protein. Of under 85,000 distinct CDR3 sequences listed, approximately 10% are singletons. Sequencing input: PBMCs. The source of these receptors is a man aged 35 to 55 in good health.

This clonotype rates as medium-sized. This sequence joins TRBV5-1 and TRBJ1-4; 8 bases align to TRBD1. V trimming: 0 bases; J trimming: 8 bases; junction bases outside the gene matches: 6. CDR3 length equals 15 residues. Per the germline V gene, CDR1 is SGHRS and CDR2 is YFSETQ. Here the CDR3 DNA reads TGCGCCAGCAGCTTGGCAGGACAGGGAAACGAAAAACTGTTTTTT. Translation: CASSLAGQGNEKLFF.

In this sample, this clonotype turned up many times. This chain connects TRBV7-2 to TRBJ2-7; 9 bases fit TRBD2. The V gene's germline CDR1 is SGHTA and CDR2 FQGNSA. This CDR3 is built from 17 residues. Trimming at V came to 1 base and at J to 3 bases, leaving 10 bases not matched to a gene. This CDR3 is CASSLEGRLAVFYEQYF. CDR3 nucleotides: TGTGCCAGCAGCTTAGAAGGTCGACTAGCGGTTTTCTACGAGCAGTACTTC.

V is TRBV19 and J is TRBJ1-2; D perhaps matches TRBD1 (5 bases). The germline V gene has CDR1 LNHDA and CDR2 SQIVND (reference sequence). This CDR3 contains 12 residues. V was clipped by 4 bases and J by 4 bases, with 7 bases between them. The CDR3 sequence: CASSTTVYGYTF. Written as DNA, the CDR3 is TGTGCCAGTAGTACGACAGTCTATGGCTACACCTTC.

This clonotype was seen at least ten times. The chain employs TRBV5-1 and TRBJ2-3, with D possibly being TRBD1 (6 bases). The CDR3 runs 15 residues. V was pared by 4 bases and J by 2 bases, with 14 bases between. Germline CDR1 and CDR2: SGHRS and YFSETQ. CDR3 region: CASSRTGSFTDTQYF. The CDR3, as DNA: TGCGCCAGCAGCCGAACAGGGAGTTTCACAGATACGCAGTATTTT.

The table lists this clonotype with many counts. The rearrangement links TRBV4-2 to TRBJ1-1; the D is unclear. The V gene's germline CDR1 is LGHNA and CDR2 YNFKEQ. V gave up 0 bases and J gave up 8 bases, with 13 bases separating them. CDR3 size: 14 residues. Written as DNA, the CDR3 is TGTGCCAGCAGCCAAGATATTCGTAAATCCGAAGCTTTCTTT. Its protein is CASSQDIRKSEAFF.

In this sample, this clonotype turned up many times. V and J are TRBV2 and TRBJ2-7, with 7 bases fitting TRBD1. CDR1 SNHLY and CDR2 FYNNEI come from the germline V gene. CDR3 length equals 12 residues. V shed 6 bases and J 1 base; nucleotides not matched to a gene: 0. DNA for the CDR3: TGTGCCAGCAGGGGACAGTCCTACGAGCAGTACTTC. Translation: CASRGQSYEQYF. The entire variable domain, with the rest obtained from reference TRBV2 and TRBJ2-7, is as follows: EPEVTQTPSHQVTQMGQEVILRCVPISNHLYFYWYRQILGQKVEFLVSFYNNEISEKSEIFDDQFSVERPDGSNFTLKIRSTKLEDSAMYFCASRGQSYEQYFGPGTRLTVT.

This clonotype was counted many times. The gene calls are TRBV10-3 and TRBJ2-7; TRBD1 agrees at 8 bases. V lost 2 bases and J lost 3; bases outside the gene matches: 6. Germline V gene data show CDR1 as ENHRY and CDR2 as SYGVKD. The CDR3 totals 15 residues. CDR3 region: CAISEEQGASYEQYF. The CDR3 region has the DNA TGTGCCATCAGTGAGGAGCAGGGGGCTAGCTACGAGCAGTACTTC.

This clonotype came up many times. The rearrangement uses TRBV6-5 and TRBJ2-5; TRBD2 agrees at 8 bases. The trim removed 6 bases at V and 1 base at J, leaving 7 bases unmatched. The CDR3 consists of 15 residues. CDR1 MNHEY and CDR2 SVGAGI come from the germline V gene. The CDR3 bases are TGTGCCAGCAGATCACTAGCGGCAACCCAAGAGACCCAGTACTTC. Translated, it gives CASRSLAATQETQYF.

This clonotype was counted at least ten times. V gene TRBV5-1 combines with J gene TRBJ1-2; weak D call: TRBD1 (6 bases). V gave up 3 bases and J gave up 4 bases, with 16 bases separating them. The CDR3 is made up of 15 amino acids. Germline CDR1 reads SGHRS; CDR2 reads YFSETQ. The chain's CDR3 is CASSSGGGSLYGYTF. DNA for the CDR3: TGCGCCAGCAGCTCTGGAGGGGGATCCCTCTATGGCTACACCTTC.

This clonotype was counted ten times or more. The V call is TRBV28, the J call TRBJ2-4; D not certain. This CDR3 contains 12 residues. CDR1 is MDHEN and CDR2 is SYDVKM in the germline V gene. Trimming pared 5 bases from V and 9 bases from J, leaving 11 bases between. The chain's CDR3 is CASSPPVSIQYF. The CDR3 DNA reads as TGTGCCAGCAGTCCCCCCGTGTCCATTCAGTACTTC. Full variable domain (rest looked up from reference TRBV28 and TRBJ2-4): DVKVTQSSRYLVKRTGEKVFLECVQDMDHENMFWYRQDPGLGLRLIYFSYDVKMKEKGDIPEGYSVSREKKERFSLILESASTNQTSMYLCASSPPVSIQYFGAGTRLSVL.

This clonotype was counted many times. J is TRBJ2-7 and V is TRBV5-1; D is possibly TRBD2 (6 bases). Germline V gives CDR1 SGHRS, CDR2 YFSETQ. The length of the CDR3 is 13 residues. The V end lost 3 bases, the J end lost 2 bases, and 9 bases lay between the germline ends. This CDR3 is CASSYGGPYEQYF. CDR3 nucleotides: TGCGCCAGCAGCTACGGAGGGCCCTACGAGCAGTACTTC. Based on the CDR3 plus reference TRBV5-1 and TRBJ2-7, the full variable domain is KAGVTQTPRYLIKTRGQQVTLSCSPISGHRSVSWYQQTPGQGLQFLFEYFSETQRNKGNFPGRFSGRQFSNSRSEMNVSTLELGDSALYLCASSYGGPYEQYFGPGTRLTVT.

This clonotype showed up many times. This chain joins TRBV5-1 and TRBJ1-5; D is perhaps TRBD1 (6 bases). In germline, CDR1 is SGHRS, CDR2 YFSETQ. There are 15 residues in the CDR3. The V and J ends lost 0 bases and 2 bases respectively, with 9 bases between them. For the CDR3, the DNA is TGCGCCAGCAGCTTGGAAGGGGGTCGCAATCAGCCCCAGCATTTT. It encodes CASSLEGGRNQPQHF.

This clonotype was counted many times. The chain has TRBV10-2 and TRBJ2-3, with a possible D match to TRBD2 (7 bases). V was cut by 2 bases and J by 4 bases, with 13 bases left in between. Germline CDR1 WSHSY, CDR2 SAAADI. The CDR3 is 15 residues long. Here the CDR3 reads CASSERGGHADTQYF. CDR3 sequence (DNA): TGCGCCAGCAGTGAGAGGGGGGGGCATGCAGATACGCAGTATTTT.

Many counts were recorded for this clonotype. The V gene is TRBV7-8, the J gene TRBJ2-7, with 13 positions matching TRBD2. Trimming at V came to 5 bases and at J to 4 bases, leaving 8 bases not matched to a gene. There are 16 residues in the CDR3. The germline CDR1 and CDR2 sequences are SGHVS and FQNEAQ. The CDR3 DNA reads as TGTGCCAGCAGCCCGAGGACTAGCGGGGGTTCATACGAGCAGTACTTC. Protein sequence: CASSPRTSGGSYEQYF.

In its sample, this clonotype was seen many times. The chain couples TRBV7-8 to TRBJ2-2; possible D gene TRBD1, 5 bases. This CDR3 is 17 amino acids long. V lost 5 bases, J lost 2 bases, and 18 bases lay in between. CDR1 and CDR2 from the germline V gene are SGHVS and FQNEAQ. In nucleotides, the CDR3 is TGTGCCAGCAGCCGAGGTCCGTGGACACATAACACCGGGGAGCTGTTTTTT. It codes for CASSRGPWTHNTGELFF. The variable domain in full, completed from reference TRBV7-8 and TRBJ2-2, reads GAGVSQSPRYKVAKRGQDVALRCDPISGHVSLFWYQQALGQGPEFLTYFQNEAQLDKSGLPSDRFFAERPEGSVSTLKIQRTQQEDSAVYLCASSRGPWTHNTGELFFGEGSRLTVL.

This clonotype has at least ten counts. The chain combines TRBV29-1 with TRBJ1-4; unclear D gene. The CDR3 runs 12 residues. Germline CDR1 is SQVTM and CDR2 is ANQGSEA. V was shortened by 5 bases and J by 5 bases, with 9 bases between the two germline ends. Here the CDR3 DNA reads TGCAGCGTTCAAGGGAACAATGAAAAACTGTTTTTT. This codes for CSVQGNNEKLFF.

This clonotype was picked up many times. The chain carries TRBV7-9 and TRBJ2-1, with D unresolved. From germline, CDR1 is SEHNR and CDR2 FQNEAQ (reference sequence). This CDR3 comprises 13 residues. The V end was cut by 5 bases, the J end by 5 bases, with 10 bases between. The DNA for the CDR3 is TGTGCCAGCAGCACCCGGACGGACAATGAGCAGTTCTTC. The encoded protein is CASSTRTDNEQFF.